This TCR beta chain originates from a study of tumor-infiltrating lymphocytes in primary liver carcinoma. A few counts support this clonotype. cDNA specific to TCR beta was made from roughly 500 ng of total RNA, with a constant-region primer employed for priming. Libraries of TCR beta came from three nested multiplex PCR rounds with slightly modified ARM-PCR. TRBV1-TRBV30 forward primers and a C-beta reverse primer were used in the first two PCR rounds, which each ran for 10 cycles. TCRdb processed the multiplex PCR reads anew with MiXCR; each CDR3 protein has one entry. The sample has around 170,000 distinct CDR3 sequences, about 60% seen once. The authors took blood RNA from unsorted whole blood and also extracted germline DNA. This CDR3 is 13 amino acids long. Germline loops: CDR1 SGHRS, CDR2 YFSETQ. The V and J ends lost 4 bases and 4 bases respectively, with 11 bases between them.

This TCR was sampled from a man aged 35-49 years with primary liver carcinoma and hepatitis B virus infection. Sequencing was done on a sample of peripheral blood. The chain uses TRBV5-1 and TRBJ1-1; a possible D gene is TRBD1 (5 bases). CDR3 in DNA: TGCGCCAGCAGCCCACTGGGGGGCACTGAAGCTTTCTTT. It translates to CASSPLGGTEAFF.